What follows are 18 T cell receptor beta chains derived from one specimen sequenced in a study of T cell responses to AZD1222 COVID-19 vaccine. Only in-frame clones appear in the TCRdb table, and some are missing; sequencing was by immunoSEQ multiplex PCR. The profile covers 95,000 to 150,000 clones, with around 87% appearing a single time and about 1.2% taken by the ten largest. The sequences come from peripheral blood, collected on day 0 of AZD1222 vaccination. All receptors come from an adult in good health.

This chain joins TRBV6-5 and TRBJ1-2, with D hard to call. Germline CDR1 is MNHEY and CDR2 is SVGAGI. The length of the CDR3 is 13 residues. Trimming stripped 3 bases from V and 2 bases from J, with 7 bases between. CDR3 nucleotides: TGTGCCAGCAGTTATGTGGCGAACTATGGCTACACCTTC. It translates to CASSYVANYGYTF.

CDR3 protein: CASSEMDLSSYNSPLHF. In DNA form, the CDR3 reads TGTGCCAGCAGTGAGATGGACCTGAGCTCCTATAATTCACCCCTCCACTTT. The chain carries TRBV6-1 and TRBJ1-6; unclear D gene. V gave up 3 bases and J gave up 0 bases, with 12 bases separating them. Germline V gives CDR1 MNHNS, CDR2 SASEGT. The CDR3 runs to 17 residues.

CDR3 sequence reads: CASSLESGYGYTF. CDR3 DNA sequence: TGTGCCAGCAGCTTAGAGTCGGGGTATGGCTACACCTTC. The chain is built from TRBV7-2 and TRBJ1-2; D is unclear. This CDR3 is built from 13 residues. The germline CDR1 and CDR2 sequences are SGHTA and FQGNSA. V lost 1 base and J lost 5, with 8 bases in between.

In this sample, this clone turned up once. This chain uses TRBV7-9 with TRBJ2-7; D is unresolved. V lost 5 bases and J lost 0, with 8 bases in between. The CDR3 extends over 13 amino acids. The germline CDR1 and CDR2 sequences are SEHNR and FQNEAQ (reference sequence). The CDR3 DNA follows: TGTGCCAGCAGCCGCACGGTCTCCTACGAGCAGTACTTC. Its translation is CASSRTVSYEQYF.

This chain connects TRBV9 to TRBJ2-7, with TRBD1 matching over 7 bases. Germline CDR1 and CDR2: SGDLS and YYNGEE. The CDR3 is made up of 15 amino acids. V lost 0 bases and J lost 2; bases outside the gene matches: 5. The CDR3 nucleotides read TGTGCCAGCAGCGTAGGGCTTACAGGGGCCTACGAGCAGTACTTC. Translating it yields CASSVGLTGAYEQYF. Supplemented by reference TRBV9 and TRBJ2-7, the full variable domain reads DSGVTQTPKHLITATGQRVTLRCSPRSGDLSVYWYQQSLDQGLQFLIQYYNGEERAKGNILERFSAQQFPDLHSELNLSSLELGDSALYFCASSVGLTGAYEQYFGPGTRLTVT.

J is TRBJ2-5 and V is TRBV7-9; D is possibly TRBD1 or TRBD2 (6 bases each). The CDR3 sequence is 16 residues long. With 5 bases removed from V and 2 bases from J, the gap between germline ends came to 18 bases. Germline assignment: CDR1 SEHNR and CDR2 FQNEAQ (reference sequence). The CDR3 region has the DNA TGTGCCAGCAGCCCCTGGCGGGGCAGGGGTCAAGAGACCCAGTACTTC. Its translation is CASSPWRGRGQETQYF. The full variable domain, rest sourced from reference TRBV7-9 and TRBJ2-5, is DTGVSQNPRHKITKRGQNVTFRCDPISEHNRLYWYRQTLGQGPEFLTYFQNEAQLEKSRLLSDRFSAERPKGSFSTLEIQRTEQGDSAMYLCASSPWRGRGQETQYFGPGTRLLVL.

The rearrangement joins TRBV23-1 to TRBJ1-1; no clear D. TRBV23-1 is an ORF, with its function uncertain. This CDR3 has 15 amino acids. Trimming left V 4 bases short and J 4 bases short, with 16 bases between. This CDR3 is CASSPRPGRCTEAFF. DNA of the CDR3: TGCGCCAGCAGTCCTCGACCGGGAAGGTGCACTGAAGCTTTCTTT.

V usage is TRBV3-1 (or the pseudogene TRBV3-2) and J usage is TRBJ2-7; weak D call: TRBD1 (6 bases). The CDR3 runs to 15 residues. The V gene lost 5 bases and the J gene lost 0 bases, with 14 bases spanning the gap. CDR1 is LGHDT, CDR2 YNNKEL, per germline (reference sequence). CDR3 sequence (DNA): TGTGCCAGCAGCGGGGACACCTTCATCTCCTACGAGCAGTACTTC. This encodes CASSGDTFISYEQYF.

The chain uses TRBV5-4 and TRBJ1-1; D unresolved. Germline CDR1 reads SGHNT; CDR2 reads YYREEE (reference sequence). V was trimmed by 2 bases and J by 2 bases, leaving 19 bases between them. The CDR3 runs to 17 residues. CDR3 sequence (DNA): TGTGCCAGCAGCTTTGACGGACCTCAGGCGGCTAACACTGAAGCTTTCTTT. This gives the protein CASSFDGPQAANTEAFF.

The chain couples TRBV5-6 to TRBJ2-1, with TRBD1 identical over 9 bases. The CDR3 has 17 amino acids. Germline V gives CDR1 SGHDT, CDR2 YYEEEE. The V gene end was trimmed by 3 bases and the J gene end by 3 bases; junction bases not matched to a gene: 10. This chain's CDR3 is CASSYGAGTGIYNEQFF. CDR3 in DNA: TGTGCCAGCAGCTATGGGGCCGGGACAGGGATCTACAATGAGCAGTTCTTC.

The chain joins TRBV18 to TRBJ2-5; perhaps TRBD2 as D (6 bases). Trimming shortened V by 3 bases and J by 2 bases, and 19 bases separated the two germline ends. This CDR3 comprises 17 residues. Germline CDR1 and CDR2: KGHSH and LQKENI. The CDR3 DNA reads TGTGCCAGCTCACCGCCGGCGGGCCGGGCGGGACAAGAGACCCAGTACTTC. Translation: CASSPPAGRAGQETQYF.

This sequence joins TRBV7-9 and TRBJ1-2, with D maybe TRBD1 (5 bases). In germline, CDR1 is SEHNR, CDR2 FQNEAQ (reference sequence). The CDR3 totals 14 residues. V gave up 1 base and J gave up 5 bases, with 11 bases separating them. This chain's CDR3 is CASSLEQGRYGYTF. The CDR3, as DNA: TGTGCCAGCAGCTTAGAGCAGGGAAGGTATGGCTACACCTTC.

The gene calls are TRBV7-8 and TRBJ1-5; no firm D call. CDR1 is SGHVS, CDR2 FQNEAQ, per germline. The CDR3 totals 14 residues. V was cut by 1 base and J by 5 bases, with 9 bases left in between. The CDR3 coding sequence is TGTGCCAGCAGCTTAGGCCAGGCAGATCAGCCCCAGCATTTT. Its protein product is CASSLGQADQPQHF. Based on the CDR3 plus reference TRBV7-8 and TRBJ1-5, the full variable domain is GAGVSQSPRYKVAKRGQDVALRCDPISGHVSLFWYQQALGQGPEFLTYFQNEAQLDKSGLPSDRFFAERPEGSVSTLKIQRTQQEDSAVYLCASSLGQADQPQHFGDGTRLSIL.

This sequence joins TRBV4-1 and TRBJ1-3, with TRBD1 matching 7 bases. J was trimmed by 0 bases and V by 4 bases; bases with no gene match: 9. CDR1 and CDR2 from the germline V gene are MGHRA and YSYEKL. The CDR3 runs to 17 residues. The CDR3: CASSPFTGAGSGNTIYF. For the CDR3, the DNA is TGCGCCAGCAGCCCTTTCACAGGGGCCGGCTCTGGAAACACCATATATTTT.

V usage is TRBV3-1 (or the pseudogene TRBV3-2) and J usage is TRBJ1-1; a possible D gene is TRBD1 (6 bases). With 4 bases removed from V and 1 base from J, the gap between germline ends came to 22 bases. CDR1 is LGHDT, CDR2 YNNKEL, per germline (reference sequence). The CDR3 extends over 18 amino acids. The CDR3 loop is CASSPPGQRTRTNTEAFF. DNA for the CDR3: TGTGCCAGCAGCCCCCCGGGACAAAGAACCCGCACGAACACTGAAGCTTTCTTT.

V usage is TRBV27 and J usage is TRBJ2-7; D may correspond to TRBD1 or TRBD2 (7 bases each). The CDR3 is made up of 13 amino acids. Germline lookup yields CDR1 MNHEY and CDR2 SMNVEV (reference sequence). V lost 6 bases, J lost 7 bases, and 16 bases lay in between. In DNA, the CDR3 is TGTGCCAGCAGGGCGACTAGCAGGGGGGAGCAGTACTTC. As protein: CASRATSRGEQYF.

In DNA, the CDR3 is TGCGCCAGCAGCCAAGGGGGGGCCTCGTACGAGCAGTACTTC. The encoded protein is CASSQGGASYEQYF. The chain carries TRBV4-1 and TRBJ2-7; D may be TRBD1 or TRBD2 (6 bases each). V was trimmed by 1 base and J by 4 bases, leaving 11 bases between them. Per germline, CDR1 MGHRA and CDR2 YSYEKL. The CDR3 has 14 amino acids.

This chain uses TRBV5-8 with TRBJ1-5; no definite D call. The V end was cut by 2 bases, the J end by 2 bases, with 11 bases between. Looked up from germline, CDR1 is SGHTS and CDR2 is YDEGEE. This CDR3 is 15 amino acids long. The CDR3 loop reads CASSFLGDGNQPQHF. The DNA for the CDR3 is TGTGCCAGCAGCTTCTTGGGAGATGGCAATCAGCCCCAGCATTTT.